This T cell receptor beta chain emerged from a study of blood T cell repertoires in COVID-19 (TCRdb year 2020). Context from the whole study: Samples from collaborators originated in the United States, Italy and Spain and spanned both the acute and convalescent phases of COVID-19. Where HLA class I and class II types were available, the types were taken from metadata supplied by the sample provider, not from assay-based typing. Sample metadata almost always included a de-identified subject ID, COVID-19 status, age in years and sex. Subjects who had been exposed to COVID-19, were actively infected with it, or had recovered from it provided the deeply sampled blood TCRbeta repertoires that made up the dataset. Samples were obtained from the ongoing ImmuneRACE study (first 160 participants) and from about 1,300 subjects provided by 6 global collaborators. The repertoires were released in a freely available public database intended as a resource for research on the immune response to SARS-CoV-2. The material from the prospective study consisted of cDNA or gDNA derived from T cells, B-cell-depleted T cells, or PBMCs.

General study outcomes and caveats: Clinical and demographic metadata were provided uncurated, with the amount varying by source and participant.

Another Seattle source contributed samples from volunteer blood donors who had recovered from COVID-19. Each collaborating institution followed its own protocols to collect whole blood in K2EDTA tubes. For TCRbeta analysis, collaborators shipped samples as frozen whole blood, isolated PBMCs, or DNA extracted from either of those sample types. The V and J ends are trimmed by 3 bases and 2 bases, leaving 8 bases between them. For CDR1 and CDR2, the germline V gene (reference sequence) lists LNHNV and YYDKDF. The CDR3 holds 14 amino acids from the cysteine to the phenylalanine. CDR3 DNA is the only sequence kept; it has 42 bases, read in frame from the first base. Points on this clone: The antigen it binds to is not known. The sample holds no much larger clone one base away, and base qualities are not on file.

The immunoSEQ Assay, a bias-controlled multiplex PCR, was used to amplify TCRbeta CDR3 regions from genomic DNA. The original pipeline was this. Within the assay, amplification of reference gene primers was used to estimate how many nucleated cells each sample contained. To quantify the absolute abundance of each unique TCRbeta CDR3 rearrangement, sequence reads were collapsed and filtered. Productive Simpson clonality was computed per sample as the square root of Simpson's diversity index over productive rearrangements. TCRdb holds this immuneACCESS table with in-frame rearrangements only. Some clones are missing; in checked studies, unresolved V genes explain under half, and the rest has no known cause. The V and J calls and the clone size are those of that table, but D and trimming were determined from the DNA. In all, the sample holds just under 350,000 clones, and 91% of those were seen once. Of the sample, under 3.5% is held by the ten largest clones.

Sequencing used peripheral blood. The receptor comes from a woman aged 18-29 years who had recovered from COVID-19. In this chain, TRBV15 is recombined with TRBJ1-3; there is no confident call for the D gene. Read as DNA, the sequence is TGTGCCACCAGCAGCGGTGTAACTGGAAACACCATATATTTT. This sequence encodes CATSSGVTGNTIYF.